One sample yielded the 4 T cell receptor beta chains listed below, sequenced in a study of cytomegalovirus exposure and HLA in healthy donors. Vbeta (60) and Jbeta (13) primers were used in the PCR. The table came from immunoSEQ multiplex PCR; TCRdb's copy has only in-frame clones and leaves some out. The profile shows some 91,000 clones, over 65% of them singletons. Sequenced: PBMCs. Source of these receptors: a man between 40 and 49 years old in good health and CMV-seronegative.

The gene calls are TRBV28 and TRBJ1-1, with 7 bases that match TRBD1. Germline CDR1 is MDHEN and CDR2 is SYDVKM. The CDR3 contains 15 residues. V trimming: 5 bases; J trimming: 0 bases; junction bases outside the gene matches: 6. CDR3 sequence reads: CASSPLDRVNTEAFF. The DNA of the CDR3 is TGTGCCAGCAGTCCTTTAGACAGGGTGAACACTGAAGCTTTCTTT.

The chain has TRBV2 and TRBJ2-2; D might be TRBD2 (5 bases). CDR3 size: 13 residues. V lost 6 bases and J lost 6, with 11 bases in between. Per germline, CDR1 SNHLY and CDR2 FYNNEI. CDR3 nucleotide sequence: TGTGCCAGCAGCCCTGGACTGGCCGGGGAGCTGTTTTTT. This codes for CASSPGLAGELFF. The full variable domain, its missing parts supplied by reference TRBV2 and TRBJ2-2, is EPEVTQTPSHQVTQMGQEVILRCVPISNHLYFYWYRQILGQKVEFLVSFYNNEISEKSEIFDDQFSVERPDGSNFTLKIRSTKLEDSAMYFCASSPGLAGELFFGEGSRLTVL.

This rearrangement joins TRBV5-1 to TRBJ2-1, with D possibly matching TRBD2 (5 bases). V was trimmed by 4 bases and J by 9 bases, leaving 11 bases between them. Looked up from germline, CDR1 is SGHRS and CDR2 is YFSETQ. The CDR3 consists of 12 residues. CDR3 amino acids: CASSEPGGEQFF. As DNA, the CDR3 is TGCGCCAGCAGCGAGCCCGGAGGTGAGCAGTTCTTC.

This clone was seen a single time. The chain joins TRBV6-5 to TRBJ2-2; TRBD1 matches 11 bases. V lost 0 bases, J lost 6 bases, and 0 bases stayed unmatched. The germline V gene has CDR1 MNHEY and CDR2 SVGAGI. The CDR3 has 15 amino acids. This CDR3 is CASSYSGQGAGELFF. In nucleotides, the CDR3 is TGTGCCAGCAGTTACTCGGGACAGGGGGCCGGGGAGCTGTTTTTT.